The 2 T cell receptor beta chains listed next were all sequenced from one sample in a study of T cell responses to AZD1222 COVID-19 vaccine. The data were produced by immunoSEQ multiplex PCR, yet TCRdb's version contains in-frame clones alone and is incomplete. The sample carries about 130,000 clones, 80% to 95% recorded once. The sequenced sample was peripheral blood, obtained on day 0 of MenACWY control vaccination. The receptors here all came from an adult in good health.

This clone was counted a single time. V usage is TRBV24-1 and J usage is TRBJ2-5; the match to TRBD1 covers 9 bases. The V and J ends lost 3 bases and 4 bases, in that order; junction bases with no gene match: 23. The CDR3 runs to 21 residues. CDR1 is KGHDR and CDR2 is SFDVKD in the germline V gene. The DNA of the CDR3 is TGTGCCACCAGTGATCCTGCCGCGGGACAGGGCAGGGGGCCGATGGGAGAGACCCAGTACTTC. It yields the protein CATSDPAAGQGRGPMGETQYF.

This clone was found a few times. J is TRBJ2-1 and V is TRBV9; TRBD2 agrees at 7 bases. This CDR3 region has 14 residues. Trimming cost V 0 bases and J 8 bases; bases outside gene matches: 5. CDR1 SGDLS and CDR2 YYNGEE come from the germline V gene. In DNA form, the CDR3 reads TGTGCCAGCAGCGTAGGAGGGAGGGATCATGAGCAGTTCTTC. Its translation is CASSVGGRDHEQFF.